A single sample is the source of the 14 T cell receptor beta chains below, sequenced in a study of early T cells in non-severe SARS-CoV-2 infection. TCRdb passed the 5' RACE reads through MiXCR, listing each CDR3 protein once. This sample yields roughly 61,000 distinct CDR3 sequences, of which 10% to 14% are seen a single time; over 1.5% belongs to the top ten. Sequenced material: whole blood. These receptors all stem from an adult who was a healthcare worker with PCR-confirmed SARS-CoV-2 infection or an uninfected control (not recorded which).

The chain's CDR3 is CASSFGTVNTGELFF. CDR3 sequence (DNA): TGTGCCAGCAGTTTCGGGACAGTGAACACCGGGGAGCTGTTTTTT. The chain carries TRBV5-6 and TRBJ2-2; 7 bases are a match to TRBD1. V dropped 5 bases and J dropped 1; count of bases not matched to a gene: 5. The CDR3 is made up of 15 amino acids. Germline V gene sequence: CDR1 SGHDT, CDR2 YYEEEE.

This clonotype appeared a few times. The chain links TRBV20-1 to TRBJ1-1, with 7 positions matching TRBD1. This CDR3 is 14 amino acids long. The trim removed 5 bases at V and 1 base at J, leaving 7 bases unmatched. Germline V gives CDR1 DFQATT, CDR2 SNEGSKA (reference sequence). The CDR3 region is CSASRRGKNTEAFF. The CDR3 DNA reads TGCAGTGCTTCCCGCAGGGGGAAGAACACTGAAGCTTTCTTT.

The table lists this clonotype with many counts. The rearrangement uses TRBV6-6 and TRBJ2-5; possible D gene TRBD2, 5 bases. CDR1 MNHNY and CDR2 SVGAGI come from the germline V gene (reference sequence). This CDR3 has 12 amino acids. Trimming removed 8 bases from V and 3 bases from J, with 10 bases in between. CDR3 nucleotide sequence: TGTGCCAGCTCTTTGGAGGAAGAGACCCAGTACTTC. Translation: CASSLEEETQYF.

This clonotype showed up many times. The gene calls are TRBV12-3 or TRBV12-4 and TRBJ1-2; D unclear. Between the trimmed V and J ends, which lost 5 bases and 4 bases, there was a span of 14 bases. This CDR3 has 14 amino acids. CDR3 coding DNA: TGTGCCAGCAGTGAATACGGGCTTGGCTATGGCTACACCTTC. Its protein product is CASSEYGLGYGYTF.

The rearrangement uses TRBV19 and TRBJ1-1; 7 bases line up with TRBD1. The ends lost 5 bases at V and 2 bases at J; junction bases unmatched: 8. Germline CDR1 reads LNHDA; CDR2 reads SQIVND (reference sequence). The CDR3 runs to 15 residues. CDR3 region: CASSPQGGPNTEAFF. CDR3 sequence (DNA): TGTGCCAGTAGTCCCCAGGGGGGGCCCAACACTGAAGCTTTCTTT. Complete variable domain (other parts from reference TRBV19 and TRBJ1-1): DGGITQSPKYLFRKEGQNVTLSCEQNLNHDAMYWYRQDPGQGLRLIYYSQIVNDFQKGDIAEGYSVSREKKESFPLTVTSAQKNPTAFYLCASSPQGGPNTEAFFGQGTRLTVV.

This clonotype was seen a handful of times. The chain couples TRBV6-4 to TRBJ2-1; 7 positions match TRBD1. Germline CDR1 MRHNA, CDR2 SNTAGT. This CDR3 spans 15 amino acids. Losses at the gene ends were 4 bases for V and 7 bases for J; bases not matched to a gene: 10. The DNA for the CDR3 is TGTGCCAGCAGTGTTACCAACAGGGGAAGAAATGAGCAGTTCTTC. Its protein is CASSVTNRGRNEQFF.

V is TRBV18 and J is TRBJ1-1, with D perhaps matching TRBD1 (5 bases). CDR1 and CDR2 (germline): KGHSH, LQKENI. Trimming cost V 3 bases and J 3 bases, with 26 bases left between them. CDR3 length equals 19 residues. CDR3 sequence (DNA): TGTGCCAGCTCACCTCTTCGAACAGGAAGATCCTTACGTGACACTGAAGCTTTCTTT. Amino acid sequence: CASSPLRTGRSLRDTEAFF.

Of note for this clonotype: A read error is possible here, since a much larger clone lies one base away. The chain uses TRBV7-9 and TRBJ2-2, with D maybe TRBD1 (6 bases). V was clipped by 4 bases and J by 2 bases, with 11 bases between them. This CDR3 comprises 15 residues. In germline, CDR1 is SEHNR, CDR2 FQNEAQ (reference sequence). The DNA of the CDR3 is TGTGCCAGCAGCTCCGGACAGAACAACACCGGGGAGCTGTTTTTT. It codes for CASSSGQNNTGELFF.

Ten or more counts support this clonotype. V is TRBV12-3 or TRBV12-4 and J is TRBJ2-5; D perhaps matches TRBD1 (5 bases). Trimming took 6 bases from V and 6 from J, leaving 14 bases between them. CDR3 size: 13 residues. Written as DNA, the CDR3 is TGTGCCAGCAGCCTGCAGGTGGGGCAGACCCAGTACTTC. Residues: CASSLQVGQTQYF.

Concerning this clonotype itself: Just one base apart from a much larger clone, this may be a read error. The chain has TRBV7-6 and TRBJ2-1, with TRBD2 identical over 11 bases. The CDR3 is 15 residues long. Germline V CDR1 and CDR2: SGHVS, FNYEAQ. The CDR3 reads CASSLTSGVYIEQFF. CDR3 DNA sequence: TGTGCCAGCAGCTTGACTAGCGGGGTTTACATTGAGCAGTTCTTC.

This clonotype was seen many times. The V call is TRBV2, the J call TRBJ1-2; 7 nucleotides match TRBD1. The CDR3 has 14 residues. The V and J ends lost 8 bases and 8 bases, in that order; junction bases with no gene match: 14. Germline V gene sequence: CDR1 SNHLY, CDR2 FYNNEI. Here the CDR3 DNA reads TGTGCCAGCCTTAGGACAGGCTTCTGGGAAGGCTACACCTTC. Translation: CASLRTGFWEGYTF.

The chain employs TRBV7-2 and TRBJ2-3, with a possible D match to TRBD2 (7 bases). Trimming removed 1 base from V and 0 bases from J, with 11 bases in between. The germline V gene has CDR1 SGHTA and CDR2 FQGNSA. CDR3 length: 16 residues. CDR3 sequence: CASSLVAGASTDTQYF. DNA of the CDR3: TGTGCCAGCAGCTTAGTGGCGGGGGCTAGCACAGATACGCAGTATTTT. Filled out from reference TRBV7-2 and TRBJ2-3, the complete variable domain reads GAGVSQSPSNKVTEKGKDVELRCDPISGHTALYWYRQSLGQGLEFLIYFQGNSAPDKSGLPSDRFSAERTGGSVSTLTIQRTQQEDSAVYLCASSLVAGASTDTQYFGPGTRLTVL.

This clonotype was seen a few times. The gene calls are TRBV5-1 and TRBJ2-3, with D perhaps matching TRBD2 (6 bases). V was shortened by 2 bases and J by 0 bases, with 13 bases between the two germline ends. This CDR3 contains 16 residues. Germline CDR1 reads SGHRS; CDR2 reads YFSETQ. Here the CDR3 reads CASSFGRSGSTDTQYF. The CDR3 nucleotides are TGCGCCAGCAGCTTTGGGAGGTCTGGTAGCACAGATACGCAGTATTTT.

The V and J genes are TRBV7-2 and TRBJ2-4; perhaps TRBD2 as D (6 bases). Germline values: CDR1 SGHTA, CDR2 FQGNSA. The CDR3 consists of 14 residues. V lost 1 base, J lost 6 bases, and 10 bases lay in between. The CDR3 DNA reads as TGTGCCAGCAGCTTAGGGGGGGTAGGAAACATTCAGTACTTC. This translates into CASSLGGVGNIQYF.